This T cell receptor (beta chain) was observed in a study of T cell changes during pregnancy in multiple sclerosis. Trimming shortened V by 3 bases and J by 2 bases, and 8 bases separated the two germline ends. This CDR3 contains 13 residues. Germline V gene sequence: CDR1 SGHRS, CDR2 YFSETQ. Clones were sequenced by immunoSEQ multiplex PCR, and TCRdb holds only the in-frame ones, with some missing. Here the sample spans 70,000 to 95,000 clones, about 94% being singletons. The chain combines TRBV5-1 with TRBJ1-1; D may be TRBD1 (6 bases). This sequence was found in a female donor in good health, enrolled as a control in a pregnancy study. Here the sequenced sample was peripheral blood, taken in the second trimester of pregnancy. CDR3 sequence reads: CASSWGQNTEAFF. CDR3 sequence (DNA): TGCGCCAGCAGCTGGGGACAAAACACTGAAGCTTTCTTT.